The source of this T cell receptor beta chain is a study of shared clonotypes between healthy human individuals (TCRdb year 2020). For the study in its entirety: A few men and a couple of women, aged 18 to 49 years, made up the cohort. Per donor, three plates each were used for CD4 naive and CD4 memory, two for CD8 naive, and one for CD8 memory. The study deeply sequenced blood TCR repertoires of five healthy adults to estimate repertoire size and the extent of clonotype sharing between individuals. Different laboratories and diverse techniques were used to prepare libraries and sequence TCR repertoires, to increase sequencing depth and limit assay-specific biases. Leukapheresis yielded between about 0.94 and 9.5 billion PBMCs per donor. Study-level results and caveats: Compared with non-shared clonotypes, clonotypes shared by all four sorted-subset donors had higher generation probabilities. Estimated clonotype richness was generally larger for naive than for memory subsets. Sharing across a handful of donors was observed for around 4.8% of naive CD4, 3.5% of naive CD8, about 2.5% of memory CD4, and about 0.4% of memory CD8 clonotypes. Because the study included only a small number of donors, the genetic and exposure-history diversity represented was limited. Incomplete sequencing was indicated by rarefaction of sorted-subset datasets, despite the large sequencing depth. Sampling was restricted to blood, and TCR repertoires in tissues likely differ from the TCR repertoires found in blood. Pairwise subsampling indicated that sequencing depth was expected to affect the degree of clonotype sharing among donors.

The CDR3 numbers 14 residues from cysteine through phenylalanine. Here the CDR3 DNA is all that survives: 42 bases in frame from base 1. The germline V gene yields MNHNS for CDR1 and SASEGT for CDR2. The trim is 7 bases for V and 9 bases for J, with a gap of 16 bases between the germline ends. Donors were healthy HIV-negative adults with no recently reported acute infections or vaccinations. Every donor was a Caucasian adult living in Nashville, Tennessee, USA. CD4+ T cells were enriched by magnetic negative selection; naive cells were then positively selected on CD45RA, and the negative fraction formed the memory subset. After blood collection by leukapheresis, PBMCs were isolated using Ficoll-Histopaque density gradient centrifugation and then cryopreserved in the vapor phase of liquid nitrogen. Analytical flow cytometry was used to check the purity and quantity of every magnetically sorted T cell population. Genomic DNA was isolated from each sorted fraction and quantified by UV absorbance on a Nanodrop 2000c.

There are a few counts of this clone. Its cognate antigen has yet to be identified. It has no much larger one-base neighbor in the sample; base qualities were not kept. Using the deep immunoSEQ assay, multiplex PCR amplified TCR CDR3 regions from genomic DNA. For each cell subset, the extracted genomic DNA was distributed evenly across all wells of several immunoSEQ 96-well plates, and each plate served as one replicate. For sorted subsets, 200 to 250 ng of genomic DNA, equivalent to about 30,000 T cell genomes, went into each replicate PCR. Purified libraries were measured with a Qubit 3.0 fluorometer, size-checked on a Bioanalyzer 2100, and measured again with the KAPA Library Quantification kit. Each immunoSEQ 96-well plate was sequenced on its own single-read 150-cycle Illumina NextSeq 550 flow cell. The paper's data handling went like this. Because the immunoSEQ output held only junctional sequences and lacked quality scores, the filtering could not match the filtering applied to full-length reads. Sequences were annotated with PyIR, a Python wrapper for IgBLAST v1.9, using IMGT germline references to assign V/J genes and CDR3. Any read was removed if the V/J assignment was weak (E-value above 1e-6), the CDR3 was missing, or the read contained stop codons, out-of-frame junctions, or ambiguous translated residues. A V3J clonotype was defined by an identical inferred V gene, J gene, and CDR3 amino acid sequence. The percentage overlap between two repertoires was calculated by dividing the number of shared unique clonotypes by the size of the smaller repertoire. RTK rarefaction, the Chao1 estimator, and Recon v2.1 estimates of unobserved clonotypes were used to assess repertoire richness. For all TCRbeta clonotypes obtained by the gDNA method from several donors, generation probabilities were computed with OLGA. TCRdb re-hosts the immuneACCESS table, in-frame sequences only. Its copies lack some clones; in the studies checked, an unresolved V gene accounts for under half of them, and the cause for the rest is not known. The V and J calls and clone size are taken from that table; D and trimming were inferred from the DNA. This sample has hundreds of thousands of clones in its table, and about 74% of those were observed once. About 9.3% of the sample comes from the top ten.

The sequence was collected from a man between 25 and 39 years old in good health. The rearrangement combines TRBV6-1 with TRBJ1-6, and possibly TRBD1, on 5 matching bases. Sequencing input: memory CD4+ T cells sorted from blood. This sample's cell subset or site label indicates: CD45RA-negative fraction. For the CDR3, the sequence is CASIERGSSSPLHF. The DNA sequence reads TGTGCCAGCATCGAACGGGGGTCGAGTTCACCCCTCCACTTT.